Listed below are T cell receptor beta chains from one sample, sequenced in a study of blood T cell repertoires in COVID-19. Assay used: immunoSEQ multiplex PCR; TCRdb lists only in-frame clones, some missing. The table includes about 150,000 clones, 80% detected once. Material: peripheral blood. Receptors were obtained from a woman aged 45-65 years with acute or convalescent COVID-19. Both conserved end residues are part of each CDR3. The order of the fields is CDR3 protein, CDR3 DNA, clone size, V gene, D gene, J gene. A D gene is named only where the DNA matches it firmly. Clone size is shown for a subset of rows, as once, few, many or a class of expanded clone.

CDR3: CASSLDFNYGYTF; DNA: TGTGCCAGCAGTTTGGACTTTAACTATGGCTACACCTTC; size: -; V: TRBV28; D: -; J: TRBJ1-2
CDR3: CASVKSTGVSGNTIYF; DNA: TGTGCCAGCGTTAAGTCCACAGGGGTCTCTGGAAACACCATATATTTT; size: -; V: TRBV2; D: TRBD1; J: TRBJ1-3
CDR3: CASSDGSIGNQPQHF; DNA: TGTGCCAGCAGCGACGGGTCTATTGGCAATCAGCCCCAGCATTTT; size: -; V: TRBV5-5; D: -; J: TRBJ1-5
CDR3: CASSQEYFAGSQYF; DNA: TGTGCCAGCAGCCAAGAATATTTCGCGGGGTCGCAGTATTTT; size: -; V: TRBV4-2; D: -; J: TRBJ2-3
CDR3: CASSRPLRGTGVEKLFF; DNA: TGTGCCAGCAGCCGCCCCTTGAGAGGGACAGGGGTTGAAAAACTGTTTTTT; size: -; V: TRBV3-1/TRBV3-2; D: TRBD1; J: TRBJ1-4
CDR3: CASSEEFYRQGVYGYTF; DNA: TGTGCCAGCAGTGAAGAATTCTACAGACAGGGGGTATATGGCTACACCTTC; size: -; V: TRBV6-1; D: TRBD1; J: TRBJ1-2
CDR3: CASSLDRSPYNSPLHF; DNA: TGTGCCAGCAGCTTAGATCGGAGCCCCTATAATTCACCCCTCCACTTT; size: -; V: TRBV7-9; D: -; J: TRBJ1-6
CDR3: CASSAWTGGREKLFF; DNA: TGTGCCAGCAGCGCCTGGACAGGAGGGCGTGAAAAACTGTTTTTT; size: -; V: TRBV5-6; D: TRBD1; J: TRBJ1-4
CDR3: CASSLAQGRTNQPQHF; DNA: TGTGCCAGCAGCTTAGCGCAGGGCAGGACGAATCAGCCCCAGCATTTT; size: -; V: TRBV7-9; D: -; J: TRBJ1-5
CDR3: CASSYLDRGNVYTF; DNA: TGTGCCAGTAGTTACCTTGACAGGGGGAACGTCTACACCTTC; size: -; V: TRBV19; D: TRBD1; J: TRBJ1-2
CDR3: CANEQGFYTEAFF; DNA: TGTGCCAACGAACAGGGGTTTTACACTGAAGCTTTCTTT; size: -; V: TRBV6-5; D: TRBD1; J: TRBJ1-1
CDR3: CASKGRSSYNSPLHF; DNA: TGTGCCAGCAAGGGGAGGTCTTCCTATAATTCACCCCTCCACTTT; size: -; V: TRBV2; D: -; J: TRBJ1-6
CDR3: CSVEGGDGPILDEAFF; DNA: TGCAGCGTTGAAGGGGGGGACGGGCCGATTTTAGACGAAGCTTTCTTT; size: -; V: TRBV29-1; D: -; J: TRBJ1-1
CDR3: CASSLGTGYGYTF; DNA: TGTGCCAGCAGTTTAGGGACAGGGTATGGCTACACCTTC; size: -; V: TRBV12-3/TRBV12-4; D: TRBD1; J: TRBJ1-2
CDR3: CASSQGRGTGSTSDTQYF; DNA: TGCGCCAGCAGCCAAGGCCGAGGGACAGGGAGCACCTCAGATACGCAGTATTTT; size: -; V: TRBV4-3; D: TRBD1; J: TRBJ2-3
CDR3: CACDRVANTGELFF; DNA: TGTGCATGCGACAGGGTCGCGAACACCGGGGAGCTGTTTTTT; size: -; V: TRBV30; D: TRBD1; J: TRBJ2-2
CDR3: CASSQAPGQGHQPQHF; DNA: TGTGCCAGCAGCCAAGCACCCGGACAGGGTCATCAGCCCCAGCATTTT; size: -; V: TRBV3-1/TRBV3-2; D: TRBD1; J: TRBJ1-5
CDR3: CASSFSTGVTLNYGYTF; DNA: TGTGCCAGCAGCTTTTCGACAGGGGTGACCCTTAACTATGGCTACACCTTC; size: -; V: TRBV5-5; D: TRBD1; J: TRBJ1-2
CDR3: CASSGGINQPQHF; DNA: TGTGCCAGCAGCGGCGGCATTAATCAGCCCCAGCATTTT; size: once; V: TRBV7-9; D: -; J: TRBJ1-5
CDR3: CASSSRTGMGNEQFF; DNA: TGTGCCAGCAGCTCAAGGACTGGTATGGGCAATGAGCAGTTCTTC; size: -; V: TRBV9; D: -; J: TRBJ2-1
CDR3: CASNQGLRTEAFF; DNA: TGTGCCAGCAATCAGGGGTTGCGCACTGAAGCTTTCTTT; size: few; V: TRBV6-4; D: -; J: TRBJ1-1
CDR3: CASSRDGENTEAFF; DNA: TGTGCCAGCTCACGTGACGGGGAGAACACTGAAGCTTTCTTT; size: -; V: TRBV18; D: -; J: TRBJ1-1
CDR3: CASSRQGGVDEKLFF; DNA: TGTGCCAGCAGTAGGCAGGGGGGCGTAGATGAAAAACTGTTTTTT; size: -; V: TRBV2; D: TRBD1; J: TRBJ1-4
CDR3: CASSLVGGFSSYNEQFF; DNA: TGTGCCAGCAGCTTAGTTGGTGGTTTCAGCTCCTACAATGAGCAGTTCTTC; size: -; V: TRBV7-2; D: -; J: TRBJ2-1
CDR3: CASSSGQAHQPQHF; DNA: TGTGCCAGCAGTTCTGGGCAGGCCCATCAGCCCCAGCATTTT; size: -; V: TRBV6-5; D: -; J: TRBJ1-5
CDR3: CASSSSTGVDTEAFF; DNA: TGTGCCAGCAGTTCCTCGACAGGGGTAGACACTGAAGCTTTCTTT; size: -; V: TRBV2; D: TRBD1; J: TRBJ1-1
CDR3: CASRTRGQGYNEQFF; DNA: TGTGCCAGCAGGACCCGGGGACAGGGCTACAATGAGCAGTTCTTC; size: -; V: TRBV2; D: TRBD1; J: TRBJ2-1
CDR3: CASSRETGTLHF; DNA: TGTGCCAGCAGCCGAGAGACAGGGACCCTCCACTTT; size: few; V: TRBV12-3/TRBV12-4; D: TRBD1; J: TRBJ1-6
CDR3: CASSYSTSAMNTEAFF; DNA: TGTGCCAGCAGTTACTCTACAAGCGCAATGAACACTGAAGCTTTCTTT; size: -; V: TRBV6-5; D: -; J: TRBJ1-1
CDR3: CASSSGQGARQPQHF; DNA: TGTGCCAGCAGCTCGGGACAGGGGGCACGACAGCCCCAGCATTTT; size: -; V: TRBV5-8; D: TRBD1; J: TRBJ1-5
CDR3: CASSLPTGGPGEPQHF; DNA: TGTGCCAGCAGTTTACCCACAGGGGGCCCAGGGGAGCCCCAGCATTTT; size: -; V: TRBV27; D: TRBD1; J: TRBJ1-5
CDR3: CASSLGARRLEPQHF; DNA: TGTGCCAGCAGCTTGGGAGCGAGACGACTGGAGCCCCAGCATTTT; size: -; V: TRBV5-8; D: -; J: TRBJ1-5
CDR3: CASSPGTDVEKLFF; DNA: TGTGCCAGCAGCCCTGGGACAGACGTTGAAAAACTGTTTTTT; size: -; V: TRBV11-2; D: TRBD1; J: TRBJ1-4
CDR3: CASSLARLTPRSDNEQFF; DNA: TGTGCCAGCAGCTTAGCTAGACTGACCCCCCGGTCCGACAATGAGCAGTTCTTC; size: -; V: TRBV7-8; D: -; J: TRBJ2-1
CDR3: CASSPITGDYTF; DNA: TGTGCCAGCAGCCCGATCACCGGGGACTACACCTTC; size: -; V: TRBV7-9; D: -; J: TRBJ1-2
CDR3: CASSLDGSSYEQYF; DNA: TGTGCCAGCAGTTTGGACGGGAGCTCCTACGAGCAGTACTTC; size: -; V: TRBV27; D: -; J: TRBJ2-7
CDR3: CASSNRGEAFF; DNA: TGTGCCAGCAGTAACAGGGGTGAAGCTTTCTTT; size: -; V: TRBV6-2/TRBV6-3; D: TRBD1; J: TRBJ1-1
CDR3: CASSYSSAGGGQPQHF; DNA: TGTGCCAGCAGTTACTCGAGTGCAGGGGGCGGTCAGCCCCAGCATTTT; size: few; V: TRBV6-6; D: TRBD1; J: TRBJ1-5
CDR3: CASRPQGGNQPQHF; DNA: TGTGCCAGCAGACCACAGGGAGGCAATCAGCCCCAGCATTTT; size: -; V: TRBV27; D: -; J: TRBJ1-5
CDR3: CASSRPGGQGETQYF; DNA: TGTGCCAGCAGCCGTCCAGGTGGGCAGGGAGAGACCCAGTACTTC; size: -; V: TRBV9; D: -; J: TRBJ2-5
CDR3: CASSLLSENTEAFF; DNA: TGTGCCAGCAGTTTACTCAGCGAGAACACTGAAGCTTTCTTT; size: -; V: TRBV6-5; D: -; J: TRBJ1-1
CDR3: CASSRRWRGDSQETQYF; DNA: TGCGCCAGCAGCCGAAGGTGGCGGGGGGACTCCCAAGAGACCCAGTACTTC; size: -; V: TRBV5-1; D: TRBD2; J: TRBJ2-5
CDR3: CASSPSGSHEQYF; DNA: TGTGCCAGCTCACCCTCGGGGAGCCACGAGCAGTACTTC; size: once; V: TRBV18; D: -; J: TRBJ2-7
CDR3: CASSYAAGLNTEAFF; DNA: TGTGCCAGCAGTTACGCGGCAGGGTTGAACACTGAAGCTTTCTTT; size: -; V: TRBV6-5; D: -; J: TRBJ1-1
CDR3: CASSYSGQGMDYEQYF; DNA: TGTGCCAGCAGTTACTCCGGACAGGGCATGGACTACGAGCAGTACTTC; size: once; V: TRBV6-2/TRBV6-3; D: TRBD1; J: TRBJ2-7
CDR3: CASSDRSTYNSPLHF; DNA: TGTGCCAGCAGCGACAGGAGCACCTATAATTCACCCCTCCACTTT; size: -; V: TRBV6-5; D: -; J: TRBJ1-6
CDR3: CASSYSQGVSTEAFF; DNA: TGTGCCAGCAGTTACTCGCAGGGCGTCAGCACTGAAGCTTTCTTT; size: -; V: TRBV6-2/TRBV6-3; D: -; J: TRBJ1-1
CDR3: CASQGQATNEKLFF; DNA: TGTGCCAGCCAGGGACAGGCAACTAATGAAAAACTGTTTTTT; size: -; V: TRBV6-5; D: TRBD1; J: TRBJ1-4
CDR3: CASSSGGNQPQHF; DNA: TGTGCCAGCAGTTCAGGGGGCAACCAGCCCCAGCATTTT; size: -; V: TRBV12-3/TRBV12-4; D: TRBD1; J: TRBJ1-5
CDR3: CASSQGRGTGDEKLFF; DNA: TGCGCCAGCAGCCAAGGGAGGGGGACAGGTGATGAAAAACTGTTTTTT; size: -; V: TRBV4-3; D: TRBD1; J: TRBJ1-4
CDR3: CASSRFSSETQYF; DNA: TGCGCCAGCAGTCGTTTTTCGTCCGAGACCCAGTACTTC; size: -; V: TRBV5-1; D: -; J: TRBJ2-5
CDR3: CASSLYRIAKNIQYF; DNA: TGTGCCAGCAGTTTATACAGGATAGCCAAAAACATTCAGTACTTC; size: -; V: TRBV28; D: -; J: TRBJ2-4
CDR3: CASSLAGAGGQETQYF; DNA: TGTGCCAGCAGCTTAGCGGGAGCGGGGGGGCAAGAGACCCAGTACTTC; size: -; V: TRBV11-2; D: TRBD2; J: TRBJ2-5
CDR3: CASRTVPGGGYTF; DNA: TGTGCCAGTAGGACCGTACCAGGGGGTGGCTACACCTTC; size: -; V: TRBV19; D: TRBD1; J: TRBJ1-2
CDR3: CASSSPQSYGYTF; DNA: TGTGCCAGCAGCTCCCCACAGAGCTATGGCTACACCTTC; size: once; V: TRBV7-2; D: -; J: TRBJ1-2